This passage covers 26 T cell receptor beta chains from one sample sequenced in a study of shared clonotypes between healthy human individuals. Sequencing was performed with immunoSEQ multiplex PCR; in TCRdb, only in-frame clones are kept and a portion is missing. The sample records roughly 2,500,000 clones, roughly 93% being singletons. The sequenced sample was naive CD4+ T cells from PBMCs. Subset given: CD45RA+ positively selected. These receptors were taken from a man younger than 30 in good health. Some clones in this sample may be carry-over from other donors' samples.

This clone was counted between two and nine times. The J gene is TRBJ1-1, the V gene TRBV7-2; D uncertain. Per the germline V gene, CDR1 is SGHTA and CDR2 is FQGNSA. V was trimmed by 1 base and J by 0 bases, leaving 15 bases between them. This CDR3 has 17 residues. The CDR3 reads CASSLVGPVFLNTEAFF. As DNA, the CDR3 is TGTGCCAGCAGCTTAGTAGGGCCAGTCTTCCTGAACACTGAAGCTTTCTTT.

The chain is built from TRBV28 and TRBJ2-3, with TRBD2 as a possible D gene (7 bases). V was clipped by 2 bases and J by 1 base, with 19 bases between them. CDR3 length: 18 residues. Germline V gene sequence: CDR1 MDHEN, CDR2 SYDVKM. CDR3 residues: CASSLGGGGSDRTDTQYF. The DNA of the CDR3 is TGTGCCAGCAGTTTAGGGGGCGGCGGGAGTGACCGCACAGATACGCAGTATTTT.

This clone was recorded only once. The V and J genes are TRBV27 and TRBJ2-1; tentatively, D is TRBD2 (5 bases). The CDR3 contains 12 residues. The V gene lost 4 bases and the J gene lost 8 bases, with 9 bases spanning the gap. Germline lookup yields CDR1 MNHEY and CDR2 SMNVEV (reference sequence). CDR3 bases: TGTGCCAGCAGTTCCTTGAGGGATGAGCAGTTCTTC. Encoded protein: CASSSLRDEQFF.

The genes are TRBV19 and TRBJ1-5; D gene ambiguous. Per the germline V gene, CDR1 is LNHDA and CDR2 is SQIVND (reference sequence). The ends were cut back, 5 bases at V and 7 bases at J, with 9 bases in the middle. The CDR3 runs 12 residues. DNA of the CDR3: TGTGCCAGTAGTTTGGGGAAGCAGCCCCAGCATTTT. It encodes CASSLGKQPQHF. Combining the CDR3 with reference TRBV19 and TRBJ1-5 gives the whole variable domain DGGITQSPKYLFRKEGQNVTLSCEQNLNHDAMYWYRQDPGQGLRLIYYSQIVNDFQKGDIAEGYSVSREKKESFPLTVTSAQKNPTAFYLCASSLGKQPQHFGDGTRLSIL.

The chain recombines TRBV5-4 with TRBJ2-7; possibly TRBD2 for D (5 bases). Trimming took off 4 bases at V and 5 bases at J, with 10 bases between the two ends. Germline V lookup: CDR1 SGHNT, CDR2 YYREEE (reference sequence). This CDR3 is 12 amino acids long. The CDR3 DNA follows: TGTGCCAGCAGCACTAGGGTGCACGAGCAGTACTTC. Translated: CASSTRVHEQYF.

This sequence joins TRBV7-9 and TRBJ2-7; TRBD1 matches at 9 bases. The CDR3 loop spans 15 amino acids. Per the germline V gene, CDR1 is SEHNR and CDR2 is FQNEAQ (reference sequence). Trimming at V came to 4 bases and at J to 5 bases, leaving 9 bases not matched to a gene. DNA for the CDR3: TGTGCCAGCAGCTCCGGACAGGGGAGGGTGGACGAGCAGTACTTC. It specifies CASSSGQGRVDEQYF.

Details on this clone: The junction shows a germline mismatch at one end, possibly a read error. Other DNA sequences within the sample encode an identical CDR3. This rearrangement joins TRBV7-2 to TRBJ1-1, with 7 bases that match TRBD1. Germline V gene data show CDR1 as SGHTA and CDR2 as FQGNSA. The CDR3 is 15 residues long. In DNA form, the CDR3 reads TGTGCCAGCAGCCTAGCGGGACAGCTGAACACTGAAGCTTTCTTT. Its protein is CASSLAGQLNTEAFF.

The rearrangement uses TRBV9 and TRBJ2-7; 7 bases align to TRBD1. From germline, CDR1 is SGDLS and CDR2 YYNGEE. The CDR3 is 15 residues long. The trim removed 0 bases at V and 3 bases at J, leaving 6 bases unmatched. The CDR3 coding sequence is TGTGCCAGCAGCGTAGACGCGACAGGGTTCTACGAGCAGTACTTC. It codes for CASSVDATGFYEQYF.

Points on this clone: The junction departs from germline at one end; a sequencing error may be responsible. Other nucleotide sequences in the sample specify the same CDR3. The chain joins TRBV15 to TRBJ2-7; a weak D match, TRBD1 (6 bases). Germline V CDR1 and CDR2: LNHNV, YYDKDF (reference sequence). The CDR3 loop spans 14 amino acids. The CDR3 region is CATSRGGDSYEQYF. CDR3 in DNA: TGTGCCACTAGCAGAGGGGGTGACTCCTACGAGCAGTACTTC.

The chain joins TRBV11-3 to TRBJ2-1; D is unresolved. Trimming stripped 5 bases from V and 7 bases from J, with 12 bases between. Germline V gene sequence: CDR1 SGHNT, CDR2 YENEEA. The CDR3 loop spans 13 amino acids. CDR3 loop: CASSQQKNNEQFF. The CDR3 nucleotides read TGTGCCAGCAGCCAACAAAAAAATAATGAGCAGTTCTTC.

The chain has TRBV6-1 and TRBJ1-2, with 8 bases identical to TRBD1. In germline, CDR1 is MNHNS, CDR2 SASEGT. V dropped 2 bases and J dropped 0; count of bases not matched to a gene: 5. The CDR3 is made up of 16 amino acids. In nucleotides, the CDR3 is TGTGCCAGCAGTGAAACAGGGGGAGGGCCTAACTATGGCTACACCTTC. Its translation is CASSETGGGPNYGYTF.

This chain uses TRBV29-1 with TRBJ1-4; 10 bases agree with TRBD1. Per germline, CDR1 SQVTM and CDR2 ANQGSEA. V gave up 7 bases and J gave up 3 bases; unmatched junction bases: 5. This CDR3 is 14 amino acids long. This CDR3 is CSGRQGASNEKLFF. The CDR3, as DNA: TGCAGCGGCCGACAGGGGGCGTCTAATGAAAAACTGTTTTTT.

This CDR3 reads CASSLAPGERYEQYF. As DNA, the CDR3 is TGCGCCAGCAGCTTGGCCCCCGGGGAGAGATACGAGCAGTACTTC. The chain carries TRBV5-1 and TRBJ2-7, with a tentative D call TRBD2 (5 bases). Trimming stripped 0 bases from V and 4 bases from J, with 14 bases between. The V gene's germline CDR1 is SGHRS and CDR2 YFSETQ. CDR3 size: 15 residues. Full variable domain (outside the CDR3, taken from reference TRBV5-1 and TRBJ2-7): KAGVTQTPRYLIKTRGQQVTLSCSPISGHRSVSWYQQTPGQGLQFLFEYFSETQRNKGNFPGRFSGRQFSNSRSEMNVSTLELGDSALYLCASSLAPGERYEQYFGPGTRLTVT.

The genes are TRBV7-9 and TRBJ2-7; 8 positions agree with TRBD2. Germline V lookup: CDR1 SEHNR, CDR2 FQNEAQ (reference sequence). J gave up 4 bases and V 4 bases, and 6 bases lay outside the gene matches. This CDR3 comprises 14 residues. DNA for the CDR3: TGTGCCAGCAGCTCATCCGGGACTAGGTACGAGCAGTACTTC. This encodes CASSSSGTRYEQYF.

The DNA of the CDR3 is TGTGCCAGCAGTGACGACAGGGGTTTCCACGAGCAGTACTTC. Protein: CASSDDRGFHEQYF. The chain carries TRBV25-1 and TRBJ2-7, with 8 bases aligning to TRBD1. The V gene's germline CDR1 is MGHDK and CDR2 SYGVNS. The CDR3 has 14 amino acids. V lost 3 bases and J lost 5; bases outside the gene matches: 6.

V is TRBV5-5 and J is TRBJ2-7; D is unresolved. Per the germline V gene, CDR1 is SGHKS and CDR2 is YYEKEE (reference sequence). The CDR3 consists of 14 residues. V was pared by 6 bases and J by 5 bases, with 18 bases between. The DNA for the CDR3 is TGTGCCAGCACCAACCCATGGGTCTGGAACGAGCAGTACTTC. The encoded protein is CASTNPWVWNEQYF.

This clone has only one observation. V gene TRBV5-4 combines with J gene TRBJ2-5; the match to TRBD2 covers 12 bases. Germline-derived CDR1 and CDR2 are SGHNT and YYREEE (reference sequence). The CDR3 totals 16 residues. With V trimmed by 5 bases and J by 1 base, 6 bases remained unmatched. The CDR3 loop is CASSEASGRVQETQYF. DNA of the CDR3: TGTGCCAGCAGTGAGGCTAGCGGGAGGGTCCAAGAGACCCAGTACTTC. The complete variable domain, with remaining parts taken from reference TRBV5-4 and TRBJ2-5, reads ETGVTQSPTHLIKTRGQQVTLRCSSQSGHNTVSWYQQALGQGPQFIFQYYREEENGRGNFPPRFSGLQFPNYSSELNVNALELDDSALYLCASSEASGRVQETQYFGPGTRLLVL.

The gene calls are TRBV5-1 and TRBJ1-1; the D gene is possibly TRBD1 (5 bases). This CDR3 comprises 12 residues. V was trimmed by 5 bases and J by 8 bases, leaving 13 bases between them. Per germline, CDR1 SGHRS and CDR2 YFSETQ. CDR3 coding DNA: TGCGCCAGCAGTGAGGACATTACCGAAGCTTTCTTT. This sequence encodes CASSEDITEAFF. The variable domain in full, with the rest retrieved from reference TRBV5-1 and TRBJ1-1, is KAGVTQTPRYLIKTRGQQVTLSCSPISGHRSVSWYQQTPGQGLQFLFEYFSETQRNKGNFPGRFSGRQFSNSRSEMNVSTLELGDSALYLCASSEDITEAFFGQGTRLTVV.

The chain recombines TRBV18 with TRBJ2-1; D not resolved. There are 15 residues in the CDR3. The V gene's germline CDR1 is KGHSH and CDR2 LQKENI. V lost 3 bases to trimming and J lost 5 bases, with 14 bases between them. The CDR3 loop is CASSPETILNNEQFF. CDR3 coding DNA: TGTGCCAGCTCACCTGAGACGATACTAAACAATGAGCAGTTCTTC. The full variable domain, its missing parts supplied by reference TRBV18 and TRBJ2-1, is NAGVMQNPRHLVRRRGQEARLRCSPMKGHSHVYWYRQLPEEGLKFMVYLQKENIIDESGMPKERFSAEFPKEGPSILRIQQVVRGDSAAYFCASSPETILNNEQFFGPGTRLTVL.

The rearrangement joins TRBV5-4 to TRBJ2-6, with D possibly being TRBD2 (5 bases). V lost 4 bases and J 2 bases, leaving 22 bases between the germline ends. Germline V lookup: CDR1 SGHNT, CDR2 YYREEE (reference sequence). The CDR3 extends over 19 amino acids. CDR3: CASSGNLEQRLPGANVLTF. CDR3 in DNA: TGTGCCAGCAGCGGGAATTTAGAGCAGCGGCTCCCTGGGGCCAACGTCCTGACTTTC.

The V gene is TRBV2, the J gene TRBJ2-3; 8 bases map to TRBD2. CDR3 size: 17 residues. The ends lost 5 bases at V and 1 base at J; junction bases unmatched: 11. Germline CDR1 SNHLY, CDR2 FYNNEI. As DNA, the CDR3 is TGTGCCAGCAGTCGGGAGGGAAATGGGCTAGGCACAGATACGCAGTATTTT. It specifies CASSREGNGLGTDTQYF.

The chain has TRBV10-3 and TRBJ1-5, with 10 bases matching TRBD1. Germline-derived CDR1 and CDR2 are ENHRY and SYGVKD. V shed 10 bases, J shed 4 bases, and the junction held 10 bases outside the gene matches. The CDR3 has 15 amino acids. The CDR3 DNA follows: TGTGCCACGCCGACAGGGGGCGCGTGGAATCAGCCCCAGCATTTT. Its translation: CATPTGGAWNQPQHF.

This chain uses TRBV28 with TRBJ1-2; no clear D gene. Germline CDR1 MDHEN, CDR2 SYDVKM. CDR3 length: 12 amino acids. The V end lost 5 bases, the J end lost 4 bases, and 8 bases lay between the germline ends. This chain's CDR3 is CASSPLGYGYTF. CDR3 nucleotide sequence: TGTGCCAGCAGTCCCCTGGGCTATGGCTACACCTTC.

V gene TRBV18 combines with J gene TRBJ2-3, with TRBD2 matching over 9 bases. V gave up 3 bases and J gave up 4 bases; unmatched junction bases: 5. Germline CDR1 reads KGHSH; CDR2 reads LQKENI. There are 15 residues in the CDR3. This chain's CDR3 is CASSPPLAGPDTQYF. The CDR3 DNA reads as TGTGCCAGCTCACCCCCACTAGCGGGCCCAGATACGCAGTATTTT.

The chain carries TRBV11-2 and TRBJ2-5; D remains ambiguous. The CDR3 loop spans 13 amino acids. Between the trimmed V and J ends, which lost 4 bases and 5 bases, there was a span of 11 bases. Per germline, CDR1 SGHAT and CDR2 FQNNGV. In DNA, the CDR3 is TGTGCCAGCAGCTCTCGAAGAATTGAGACCCAGTACTTC. Translation: CASSSRRIETQYF.

V usage is TRBV6-1 and J usage is TRBJ1-5, with 7 bases aligning to TRBD1. Germline-derived CDR1 and CDR2 are MNHNS and SASEGT. V gave up 3 bases and J gave up 15 bases; unmatched junction bases: 14. This CDR3 is built from 14 residues. The CDR3 protein is CASSDLDRPGLGHF. In nucleotides, the CDR3 is TGTGCCAGCAGTGACCTGGACAGGCCGGGGCTCGGGCATTTT.